Below, 24 T cell receptor beta chains from the same sample are listed, as sequenced in a study of T cell repertoires in cytomegalovirus infection. In TCRdb, the reads were re-called with MiXCR into one record per CDR3 protein. The sample carries around 740,000 distinct CDR3 sequences, under 40% recorded once. Sequencing was done on a sample of PBMCs. The source is a human donor in good health (CMV status not recorded). Some clones in this sample may be carry-over from other donors' samples.

This clonotype was counted ten times or more. The gene calls are TRBV7-8 and TRBJ1-5; D is uncertain. The CDR3 has 16 residues. V was pared by 0 bases and J by 0 bases, with 9 bases between. CDR1 is SGHVS and CDR2 is FQNEAQ in the germline V gene. The CDR3 reads CASSLAPEYSNQPQHF. CDR3 DNA sequence: TGTGCCAGCAGCTTAGCCCCGGAGTATAGCAATCAGCCCCAGCATTTT.

The rearrangement joins TRBV19 to TRBJ2-3; weak D call: TRBD1 (5 bases). CDR1 is LNHDA, CDR2 SQIVND, per germline (reference sequence). The CDR3 is 14 amino acids. V lost 3 bases to trimming and J lost 4 bases, with 11 bases between them. The CDR3 DNA is TGTGCCAGTAGTATTGGGCAGGGTTCAGATACGCAGTATTTT. As protein: CASSIGQGSDTQYF. The variable domain in full, completed from reference TRBV19 and TRBJ2-3, reads DGGITQSPKYLFRKEGQNVTLSCEQNLNHDAMYWYRQDPGQGLRLIYYSQIVNDFQKGDIAEGYSVSREKKESFPLTVTSAQKNPTAFYLCASSIGQGSDTQYFGPGTRLTVL.

This clonotype occurred a few times. The rearrangement joins TRBV5-1 to TRBJ1-2; D might be TRBD1 (5 bases). With 2 bases removed from V and 7 bases from J, the gap between germline ends came to 15 bases. CDR1 and CDR2 (germline): SGHRS, YFSETQ. The CDR3 loop spans 14 amino acids. The CDR3 nucleotides read TGCGCCAGCAGCTTTCCAGTGAGGGGCGGTGGCTACACCTTC. Protein: CASSFPVRGGGYTF.

At least ten counts were recorded for this clonotype. The chain couples TRBV7-2 to TRBJ1-1, with TRBD1 matching 9 bases. The junction had 8 bases not matched to a gene; V was cut back by 5 bases and J by 4 bases. Germline values: CDR1 SGHTA, CDR2 FQGNSA. The CDR3 contains 15 residues. CDR3 DNA sequence: TGTGCCAGCAGCCGCACGGACAGGGGAGGCACTGAAGCTTTCTTT. Its translation is CASSRTDRGGTEAFF.

This chain joins TRBV28 and TRBJ1-6; perhaps TRBD1 as D (5 bases). CDR3 length: 17 residues. V was pared by 6 bases and J by 2 bases, with 17 bases between. Germline V gene sequence: CDR1 MDHEN, CDR2 SYDVKM. The CDR3 loop is CASRTPGGTAYNSPLHF. The CDR3 DNA follows: TGTGCCAGCAGGACACCAGGAGGGACGGCCTATAATTCACCCCTCCACTTT.

Only a few counts were recorded for this clonotype. V gene TRBV28 combines with J gene TRBJ2-5, with 7 bases identical to TRBD2. The CDR3 covers 14 residues. J gave up 3 bases and V 3 bases, and 4 bases lay outside the gene matches. Germline-derived CDR1 and CDR2 are MDHEN and SYDVKM. In DNA, the CDR3 is TGTGCCAGCAGTTTGTTTGGGGGGGAAGAGACCCAGTACTTC. Translating gives CASSLFGGEETQYF.

As concerns this clonotype: This sequence may be a read error, since a much larger clone differs from it by one base. Since no conserved phenylalanine or tryptophan closes the CDR3, a read error is the likely cause. The chain links TRBV7-8 to TRBJ2-2; no reliable D call. Germline V gene lookup returns CDR1 SGHVS and CDR2 FQNEAQ. The CDR3 contains 15 residues. The V and J ends lost 5 bases and 4 bases respectively, with 14 bases between them. In DNA, the CDR3 is TGTGCCAGCAGCCAGGACGGAGAAGTCACCGGGGAGCTGTTTTTG. Its protein product is CASSQDGEVTGELFL.

J is TRBJ1-2 and V is TRBV20-1; 8 positions match TRBD1. The germline V gene has CDR1 DFQATT and CDR2 SNEGSKA (reference sequence). The CDR3 consists of 12 residues. V was clipped by 5 bases and J by 4 bases; unmatched bases: 3. The CDR3 DNA reads TGCAGTGCTCCAGACAGGGGCTATGGCTACACCTTC. It codes for CSAPDRGYGYTF.

Regarding this clonotype: This CDR3 is missing its conserved last phenylalanine or tryptophan, likely due to a read error. The chain joins TRBV28 to TRBJ1-6; tentative D call: TRBD1 (6 bases). The ends were cut back, 6 bases at V and 9 bases at J, with 18 bases in the middle. The CDR3 consists of 15 residues. Germline V CDR1 and CDR2: MDHEN, SYDVKM. The CDR3 DNA follows: TGTGCCAGCAGCTGGGGGGGGGCGCATAGTTCACCCCTCCACTTG. The encoded protein is CASSWGGAHSSPLHL.

The chain recombines TRBV10-3 with TRBJ1-2; D unclear. The CDR3 length is 13 residues. Germline CDR1 reads ENHRY; CDR2 reads SYGVKD. The germline V and J ends were trimmed by 3 bases and 0 bases, with 5 bases remaining between them. The CDR3 coding sequence is TGTGCCATCAGTGACCAGACTAACTATGGCTACACCTTC. Translating gives CAISDQTNYGYTF.

The chain joins TRBV10-3 to TRBJ1-3; no definite D call. The germline V gene has CDR1 ENHRY and CDR2 SYGVKD. V lost 6 bases and J 4 bases, leaving 13 bases between the germline ends. This CDR3 comprises 14 residues. CDR3: CAIRKDWQGNTIYF. The DNA of the CDR3 is TGTGCCATCAGGAAGGACTGGCAAGGAAACACCATATATTTT.

Regarding this clonotype: An end of the junction differs from the germline gene, which may be a read error. This rearrangement joins TRBV5-1 to TRBJ2-3; 8 bases match TRBD1. Germline V gene data show CDR1 as SGHRS and CDR2 as YFSETQ. The CDR3 totals 16 residues. CDR3 amino acids: CSSSESDRAGTDTQYF. The DNA of the CDR3 is TGCTCCAGCAGCGAATCGGACAGGGCTGGCACAGATACGCAGTATTTT.

This clonotype was observed a handful of times. This rearrangement joins TRBV6-1 to TRBJ2-6, with D hard to call. Trimming removed 5 bases from V and 4 bases from J, with 15 bases in between. Germline loops: CDR1 MNHNS, CDR2 SASEGT. The CDR3 covers 16 residues. CDR3 region: CASSRLILGGANVLTF. In DNA, the CDR3 is TGTGCCAGCAGTAGACTGATCCTGGGGGGGGCCAACGTCCTGACTTTC.

This clonotype was counted only a few times. The chain employs TRBV7-2 and TRBJ2-4, with D tentatively TRBD1 (5 bases). Trimming stripped 4 bases from V and 0 bases from J, with 19 bases between. This CDR3 is 18 amino acids long. CDR1 is SGHTA, CDR2 FQGNSA, per germline. CDR3: CASSSPQGETLAKNIQYF. Here the CDR3 DNA reads TGTGCCAGCAGCTCCCCCCAAGGGGAAACCCTAGCCAAAAACATTCAGTACTTC.

The table lists this clonotype with a count of one. The chain has TRBV2 and TRBJ2-2; D is ambiguous. There are 13 residues in the CDR3. V shed 2 bases and J shed 6 bases, with 7 bases lying between them. Germline V lookup: CDR1 SNHLY, CDR2 FYNNEI. CDR3 sequence reads: CASSEISAGELFF. CDR3 DNA: TGTGCCAGCAGTGAAATCTCGGCCGGGGAGCTGTTTTTT.

The chain couples TRBV27 to TRBJ1-2; D call uncertain. Germline assignment: CDR1 MNHEY and CDR2 SMNVEV (reference sequence). The V end was cut by 6 bases, the J end by 0 bases, with 11 bases between. The CDR3 loop spans 14 amino acids. The CDR3 DNA sequence: TGTGCCAGCAGGTCTAGGCCAACTAACTATGGCTACACCTTC. Residues: CASRSRPTNYGYTF.

This clonotype turned up a few times. This chain connects TRBV12-3 or TRBV12-4 to TRBJ2-5; D might be TRBD1 (6 bases). The CDR3 sequence is 13 residues long. The ends were cut back, 6 bases at V and 3 bases at J, with 11 bases in the middle. CDR3 in amino acids: CASSQTGKETQYF. The CDR3 bases are TGTGCCAGCAGCCAAACAGGGAAAGAGACCCAGTACTTC.

In its sample, this clonotype was seen a few times. The J gene is TRBJ1-5, the V gene TRBV5-7; 8 nucleotides line up with TRBD1. TRBV5-7 is marked as an open reading frame, function uncertain. V dropped 4 bases and J dropped 5; count of bases not matched to a gene: 11. The CDR3 totals 16 residues. The CDR3 nucleotides are TGTGCCAGCAGCGCGGAAGCGACAGGGGATCATCAGCCCCAGCATTTT. Residues: CASSAEATGDHQPQHF.

This clonotype has at least ten counts. The V gene is TRBV28, the J gene TRBJ2-1; D may be TRBD2 (5 bases). V lost 6 bases and J 8 bases, leaving 8 bases between the germline ends. The CDR3 consists of 11 residues. CDR1 and CDR2 from the germline V gene are MDHEN and SYDVKM. In nucleotides, the CDR3 is TGTGCCAGCAGCCGGAGGTATGAGCAGTTCTTC. Its translation is CASSRRYEQFF.

At least ten counts were recorded for this clonotype. The V and J genes are TRBV7-2 and TRBJ2-3, with 11 bases lining up with TRBD2. This CDR3 is 16 amino acids long. J lost 0 bases, V lost 4 bases, and 3 bases had no gene match. Germline V gene data show CDR1 as SGHTA and CDR2 as FQGNSA. This CDR3 is CASSSGTSGSTDTQYF. Here the CDR3 DNA reads TGTGCCAGCAGCTCTGGGACTAGCGGAAGCACAGATACGCAGTATTTT. Looking up the rest from reference TRBV7-2 and TRBJ2-3 gives the full variable domain: GAGVSQSPSNKVTEKGKDVELRCDPISGHTALYWYRQSLGQGLEFLIYFQGNSAPDKSGLPSDRFSAERTGGSVSTLTIQRTQQEDSAVYLCASSSGTSGSTDTQYFGPGTRLTVL.

This chain connects TRBV14 to TRBJ2-2; D is ambiguous. The CDR3 is 15 residues long. Trimming took 3 bases from V and 6 from J, leaving 14 bases between them. CDR1 and CDR2 from the germline V gene are SGHDN and FVKESK. The CDR3: CASSHATWGSGELFF. CDR3 bases: TGTGCCAGCAGCCATGCTACATGGGGTTCCGGGGAGCTGTTTTTT.

The genes are TRBV12-3 or TRBV12-4 and TRBJ1-1, with D possibly being TRBD1 (6 bases). This CDR3 is 12 amino acids long. The V and J ends lost 3 bases and 7 bases respectively, with 9 bases between them. The CDR3: CASSLEDSEAFF. CDR3 bases: TGTGCCAGCAGTTTGGAGGACAGTGAAGCTTTCTTT.

The V gene is TRBV6-6, the J gene TRBJ2-2, with D perhaps matching TRBD2 (5 bases). Trimming removed 4 bases at V and 5 bases at J, with 14 bases between. The germline CDR1 and CDR2 sequences are MNHNY and SVGAGI (reference sequence). This CDR3 is built from 15 residues. The CDR3 reads CASSSPGGITGELFF. CDR3 nucleotide sequence: TGTGCCAGCAGTTCTCCCGGAGGAATAACCGGGGAGCTGTTTTTT.

The chain joins TRBV28 to TRBJ1-4, with 11 bases matching TRBD1. The CDR3 covers 15 residues. Trimming at V came to 3 bases and at J to 6 bases, leaving 3 bases not matched to a gene. The germline V gene encodes CDR1 MDHEN and CDR2 SYDVKM. The CDR3 DNA is TGTGCCAGCAGTTTCGGGACAGGGGGAGATGAAAAACTGTTTTTT. This encodes CASSFGTGGDEKLFF.